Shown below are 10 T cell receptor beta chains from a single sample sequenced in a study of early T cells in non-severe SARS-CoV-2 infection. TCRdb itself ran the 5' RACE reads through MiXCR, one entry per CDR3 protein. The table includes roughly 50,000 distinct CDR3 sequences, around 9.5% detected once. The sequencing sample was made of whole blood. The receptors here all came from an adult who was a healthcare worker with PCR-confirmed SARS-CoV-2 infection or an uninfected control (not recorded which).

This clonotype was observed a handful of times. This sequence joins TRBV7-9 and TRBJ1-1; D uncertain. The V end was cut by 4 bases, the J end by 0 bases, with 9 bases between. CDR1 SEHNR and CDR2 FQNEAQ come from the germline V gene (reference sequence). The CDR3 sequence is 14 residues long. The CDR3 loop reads CASSSNLMNTEAFF. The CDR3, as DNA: TGTGCCAGCAGCTCTAACTTAATGAACACTGAAGCTTTCTTT.

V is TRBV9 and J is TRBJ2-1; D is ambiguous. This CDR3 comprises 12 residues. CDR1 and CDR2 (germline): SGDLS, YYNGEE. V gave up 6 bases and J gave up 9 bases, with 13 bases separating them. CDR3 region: CASTGGDGEQFF. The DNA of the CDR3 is TGTGCCAGCACCGGTGGGGATGGTGAGCAGTTCTTC.

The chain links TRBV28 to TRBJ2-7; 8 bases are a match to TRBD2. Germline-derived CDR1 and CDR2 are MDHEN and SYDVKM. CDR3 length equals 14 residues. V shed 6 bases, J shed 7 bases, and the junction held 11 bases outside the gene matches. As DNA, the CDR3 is TGTGCCAGCAGGGGACTAGTTGGTGTGTGGGAGCAGTACTTC. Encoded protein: CASRGLVGVWEQYF.

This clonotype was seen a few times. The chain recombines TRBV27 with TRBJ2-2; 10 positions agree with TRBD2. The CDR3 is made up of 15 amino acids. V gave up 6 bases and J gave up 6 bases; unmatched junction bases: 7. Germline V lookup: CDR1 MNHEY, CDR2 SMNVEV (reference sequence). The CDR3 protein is CASRKGLAKAGELFF. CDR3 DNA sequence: TGTGCCAGCAGAAAGGGACTAGCGAAAGCCGGGGAGCTGTTTTTT.

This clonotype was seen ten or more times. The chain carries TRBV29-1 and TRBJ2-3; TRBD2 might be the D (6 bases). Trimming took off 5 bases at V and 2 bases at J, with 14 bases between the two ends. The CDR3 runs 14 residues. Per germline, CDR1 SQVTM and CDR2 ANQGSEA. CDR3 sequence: CSVNGLPATDTQYF. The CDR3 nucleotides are TGCAGCGTTAATGGACTACCCGCCACAGATACGCAGTATTTT.

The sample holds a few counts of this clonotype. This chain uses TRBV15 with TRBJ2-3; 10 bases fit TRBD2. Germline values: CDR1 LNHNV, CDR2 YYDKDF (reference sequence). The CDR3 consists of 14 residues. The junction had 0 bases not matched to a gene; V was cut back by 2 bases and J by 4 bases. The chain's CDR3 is CATSRLAGADTQYF. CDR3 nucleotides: TGTGCCACCAGCAGACTAGCGGGAGCAGATACGCAGTATTTT.

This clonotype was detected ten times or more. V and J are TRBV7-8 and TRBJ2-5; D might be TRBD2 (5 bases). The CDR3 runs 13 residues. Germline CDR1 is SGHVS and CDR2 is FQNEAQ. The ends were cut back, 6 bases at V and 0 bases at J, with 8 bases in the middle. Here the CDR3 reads CASSYGNQETQYF. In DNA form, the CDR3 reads TGTGCCAGCAGTTACGGGAACCAAGAGACCCAGTACTTC.

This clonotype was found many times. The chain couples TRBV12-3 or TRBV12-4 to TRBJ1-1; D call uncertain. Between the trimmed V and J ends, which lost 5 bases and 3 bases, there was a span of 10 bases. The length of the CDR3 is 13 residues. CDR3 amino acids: CASSPLGDTEAFF. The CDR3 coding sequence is TGTGCCAGCAGTCCCCTTGGGGACACTGAAGCTTTCTTT.

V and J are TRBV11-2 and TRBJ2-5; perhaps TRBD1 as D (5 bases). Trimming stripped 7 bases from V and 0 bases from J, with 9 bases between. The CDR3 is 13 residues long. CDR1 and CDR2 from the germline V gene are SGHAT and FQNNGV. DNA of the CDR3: TGTGCCAGCACCCCGGACAACCAAGAGACCCAGTACTTC. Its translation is CASTPDNQETQYF.

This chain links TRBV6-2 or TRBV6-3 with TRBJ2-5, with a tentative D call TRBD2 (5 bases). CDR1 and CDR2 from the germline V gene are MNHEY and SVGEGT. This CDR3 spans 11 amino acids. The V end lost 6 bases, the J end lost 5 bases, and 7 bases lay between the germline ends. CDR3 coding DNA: TGTGCCAGCAGCAGAGGGGAGACCCAGTACTTC. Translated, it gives CASSRGETQYF.